What follows describes a single TCR beta chain. This entry comes from a study of technical replicates of blood from four donors. V was cut by 3 bases and J by 2 bases, with 11 bases left in between. The CDR3 totals 15 residues. From germline, CDR1 is SGHTA and CDR2 FQGTGA. Clones were sequenced by immunoSEQ multiplex PCR, and TCRdb holds only the in-frame ones, with some missing. In the table there are fewer than 15,000 clones, approximately 95% of which are singletons. This sequence was found in a human donor in good health. The sequenced material came from PBMCs. The genes are TRBV7-3 and TRBJ2-1; possible D gene TRBD2, 6 bases. The CDR3 region is CASSFDPSAYNEQFF. The CDR3 region has the DNA TGTGCCAGCAGCTTCGACCCTAGCGCCTACAATGAGCAGTTCTTC.